This TCR beta chain was observed in a study of CD4 T cells in relation to SARS-CoV-2 and coronaviruses. About the study: The restricting HLA molecule for shared crossreactive spike epitopes was mapped. Study results and caveats: In roughly 60% of donors, memory CD4+ clonotypes crossrecognized SARS-CoV-2 and at least one common cold coronavirus spike.

The CDR3 length is 13 residues. V gave up 7 bases and J gave up 1 base, with 10 bases separating them. CDR1 is SNHLY, CDR2 FYNNEI, per germline. CD4 enrichment then naive enrichment separated naive from memory CD4+ cells. With regard to this clone: Its target is unknown.

Deep TCR-beta sequencing used DNA from uncultured naive and memory CD4+ T cells. Libraries were prepared by immunoSEQ multiplex PCR; TCRdb keeps only in-frame clonotypes and omits some of them. The data show tens of thousands of clones, with roughly 85% seen just once and approximately 3% held by the top ten. This TCR came from an adult with COVID-19. Sequences were obtained from memory CD4+ T cells from PBMCs. This chain links TRBV2 with TRBJ1-1; D unclear. CDR3 residues: CASNGRSNTEAFF. In nucleotides, the CDR3 is TGTGCCAGCAATGGACGGTCGAACACTGAAGCTTTCTTT.